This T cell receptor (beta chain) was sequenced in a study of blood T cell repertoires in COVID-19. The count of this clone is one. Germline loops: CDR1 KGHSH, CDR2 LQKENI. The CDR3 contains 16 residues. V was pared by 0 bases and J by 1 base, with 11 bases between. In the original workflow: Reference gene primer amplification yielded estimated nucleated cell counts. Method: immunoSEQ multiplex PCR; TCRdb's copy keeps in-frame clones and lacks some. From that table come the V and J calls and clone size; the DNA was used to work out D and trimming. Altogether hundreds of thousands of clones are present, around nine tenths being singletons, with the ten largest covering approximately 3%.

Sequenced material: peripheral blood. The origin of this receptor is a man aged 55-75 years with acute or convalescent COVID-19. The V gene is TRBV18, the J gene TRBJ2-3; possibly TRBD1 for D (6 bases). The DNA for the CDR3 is TGTGCCAGCTCACCACCGCAGGGGTCGGGCACAGATACGCAGTATTTT. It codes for CASSPPQGSGTDTQYF.